These 25 T cell receptor beta chains were sequenced from one sample in a study of radiotherapy plus CTLA-4 blockade in lung cancer. The method was immunoSEQ multiplex PCR; TCRdb's version includes in-frame clones alone and lacks a portion of them. This table holds fewer than 90,000 clones, 80% to 85% found once. This specimen consisted of peripheral blood, obtained from a patient treated with radiotherapy plus ipilimumab. Source of these receptors: a human donor with non-small cell lung cancer who had stable disease on radiotherapy plus ipilimumab.

The V and J genes are TRBV7-8 and TRBJ1-1; D perhaps matches TRBD1 (6 bases). This CDR3 is 14 amino acids long. Germline-derived CDR1 and CDR2 are SGHVS and FQNEAQ. V dropped 5 bases and J dropped 4 bases, with 14 bases sitting between them. This chain's CDR3 is CASSLRTGATEAFF. The DNA of the CDR3 is TGTGCCAGCAGCCTCAGAACGGGGGCCACTGAAGCTTTCTTT.

DNA for the CDR3: TGTGCCAGCAGCTTGTCTAGCGGCACAGATACGCAGTATTTT. This translates into CASSLSSGTDTQYF. V is TRBV11-3 and J is TRBJ2-3; possible D gene TRBD2, 6 bases. Germline V gene sequence: CDR1 SGHNT, CDR2 YENEEA. The CDR3 totals 14 residues. V lost 3 bases, J lost 1 base, and 8 bases lay in between.

The chain joins TRBV30 to TRBJ1-2; 7 bases fit TRBD1. Germline V lookup: CDR1 GTSNPN, CDR2 SVGIG (reference sequence). The CDR3 loop spans 13 amino acids. Trimming took 5 bases from V and 8 from J; bases not matched to a gene: 11. CDR3 bases: TGTGCCTGGGAGGCGACAGGGTTTTGGGGCTACACCTTC. It translates to CAWEATGFWGYTF.

V is TRBV10-1 and J is TRBJ2-3; 12 bases line up with TRBD2. The germline V gene encodes CDR1 WNHNN and CDR2 SYGVQD (reference sequence). The CDR3 covers 16 residues. V trimming: 5 bases; J trimming: 3 bases; junction bases outside the gene matches: 6. For the CDR3, the DNA is TGCGCCAGCAGTCCCCGGACTAGCGGGAAGACAGATACGCAGTATTTT. Translated: CASSPRTSGKTDTQYF.

The chain uses TRBV28 and TRBJ2-7; possible D gene TRBD1, 6 bases. V shed 5 bases and J shed 3 bases, with 14 bases lying between them. The V gene's germline CDR1 is MDHEN and CDR2 SYDVKM. CDR3 length: 14 residues. For the CDR3, the DNA is TGTGCCAGCAGTCGCCTCCTGGACAGCTACGAGCAGTACTTC. Translated: CASSRLLDSYEQYF.

The rearrangement links TRBV29-1 to TRBJ2-3; D is undetermined. With 5 bases removed from V and 1 base from J, the gap between germline ends came to 13 bases. The germline CDR1 and CDR2 sequences are SQVTM and ANQGSEA. This CDR3 comprises 14 residues. For the CDR3, the DNA is TGCAGCGTTTACGTGATTACCCGCACAGATACGCAGTATTTT. Translation gives CSVYVITRTDTQYF.

This chain connects TRBV2 to TRBJ2-5; TRBD2 matches 8 bases. The CDR3 is 15 amino acids. Losses at the gene ends were 6 bases for V and 5 bases for J; bases not matched to a gene: 11. CDR1 and CDR2 (germline): SNHLY, FYNNEI. CDR3 coding DNA: TGTGCCAGCAGAAACTACGGGGGGGCCGGGGAGACCCAGTACTTC. This translates into CASRNYGGAGETQYF.

V and J are TRBV7-9 and TRBJ2-3; D may be TRBD1 (5 bases). The CDR3 covers 18 residues. CDR1 is SEHNR and CDR2 is FQNEAQ in the germline V gene (reference sequence). V shed 2 bases and J shed 2 bases, with 20 bases lying between them. CDR3 DNA sequence: TGTGCCAGCAGCTTATTCGGTGGAGTAGCTGGGGCCACAGATACGCAGTATTTT. Translation gives CASSLFGGVAGATDTQYF.

V is TRBV9 and J is TRBJ2-1, with TRBD2 matching over 8 bases. This CDR3 is 18 amino acids long. Germline V gene data show CDR1 as SGDLS and CDR2 as YYNGEE. V trimming: 0 bases; J trimming: 8 bases; junction bases outside the gene matches: 16. In nucleotides, the CDR3 is TGTGCCAGCAGCGTAGCTACGGGGGGGACCCCCCCGGGCGATGAGCAGTTCTTC. Protein: CASSVATGGTPPGDEQFF.

Details on this clone: The sample contains more than one DNA sequence encoding this CDR3. V is TRBV28 and J is TRBJ2-7, with D uncertain. The CDR3 runs to 11 residues. CDR1 is MDHEN and CDR2 is SYDVKM in the germline V gene. Deletions cut 3 bases from V and 4 bases from J, with 4 bases between. CDR3 protein: CASSLGYEQYF. CDR3 sequence (DNA): TGTGCCAGCAGTTTGGGGTACGAGCAGTACTTC.

This sequence joins TRBV5-5 and TRBJ1-1; D is unclear. There are 13 residues in the CDR3. Germline values: CDR1 SGHKS, CDR2 YYEKEE (reference sequence). Deletions cut 0 bases from V and 5 bases from J, with 8 bases between. This chain's CDR3 is CASSLVGRTEAFF. The CDR3 DNA sequence: TGTGCCAGCAGCTTGGTCGGTAGGACTGAAGCTTTCTTT.

The chain combines TRBV2 with TRBJ1-5; no firm D call. Germline V gene lookup returns CDR1 SNHLY and CDR2 FYNNEI. V lost 1 base to trimming and J lost 9 bases, with 13 bases between them. The CDR3 is 14 residues long. CDR3 amino acids: CASSEEPPIPPQHF. For the CDR3, the DNA is TGTGCCAGCAGTGAAGAACCCCCCATCCCGCCCCAGCATTTT. Combining the CDR3 with reference TRBV2 and TRBJ1-5 gives the whole variable domain EPEVTQTPSHQVTQMGQEVILRCVPISNHLYFYWYRQILGQKVEFLVSFYNNEISEKSEIFDDQFSVERPDGSNFTLKIRSTKLEDSAMYFCASSEEPPIPPQHFGDGTRLSIL.

V usage is TRBV5-8 and J usage is TRBJ2-1, with 7 bases identical to TRBD2. V shed 5 bases, J shed 0 bases, and the junction held 8 bases outside the gene matches. The CDR3 has 16 amino acids. Germline CDR1 is SGHTS and CDR2 is YDEGEE. The CDR3 loop is CASRYTPSGSYNEQFF. The DNA of the CDR3 is TGTGCCAGCAGATATACCCCTAGCGGCTCCTACAATGAGCAGTTCTTC. Full variable domain (remainder filled in from reference TRBV5-8 and TRBJ2-1): EAGVTQSPTHLIKTRGQQATLRCSPISGHTSVYWYQQALGLGLQFLLWYDEGEERNRGNFPPRFSGRQFPNYSSELNVNALELEDSALYLCASRYTPSGSYNEQFFGPGTRLTVL.

This chain links TRBV11-2 with TRBJ2-1, with 9 bases matching TRBD2. The CDR3 is 15 amino acids. V gave up 5 bases and J gave up 9 bases; unmatched junction bases: 11. CDR1 and CDR2 from the germline V gene are SGHAT and FQNNGV. For the CDR3, the DNA is TGTGCCAGCAGCCAAATAGCGGGAGTTGGCGGTGAGCAGTTCTTC. It translates to CASSQIAGVGGEQFF.

This clone has more than one count but fewer than ten. V and J are TRBV4-1 and TRBJ1-3; D gene ambiguous. This CDR3 has 15 amino acids. Between the trimmed V and J ends, which lost 1 base and 10 bases, there was a span of 17 bases. CDR1 is MGHRA, CDR2 YSYEKL, per germline. CDR3 sequence: CASSQAALGLSTIYF. The CDR3 DNA reads TGCGCCAGCAGCCAAGCCGCTCTGGGTTTGTCGACCATATATTTT.

The gene calls are TRBV7-2 and TRBJ2-5; D perhaps matches TRBD2 (5 bases). The germline V gene has CDR1 SGHTA and CDR2 FQGNSA. This CDR3 is built from 12 residues. The V and J ends lost 4 bases and 7 bases respectively, with 10 bases between them. CDR3 nucleotide sequence: TGTGCCAGCAGCTCACTCCGGGGGACCCAGTACTTC. Translation: CASSSLRGTQYF.

This clone showed up just a few times. The chain employs TRBV7-8 and TRBJ2-1; no definite D call. There are 16 residues in the CDR3. CDR1 is SGHVS and CDR2 is FQNEAQ in the germline V gene. Trimming left V 6 bases short and J 4 bases short, with 19 bases between. CDR3 bases: TGTGCCAGCAGGCCTCGCATAACCGGGCCTTACAATGAGCAGTTCTTC. Translated: CASRPRITGPYNEQFF.

The CDR3: CASSLGAQGAGGNTIYF. The CDR3 DNA reads as TGTGCCAGCAGCTTAGGTGCACAGGGGGCCGGTGGAAACACCATATATTTT. The rearrangement joins TRBV7-9 to TRBJ1-3, with TRBD1 matching over 9 bases. Germline trimming cut 1 base from V and 3 bases from J; bases unmatched to any gene: 7. This CDR3 is built from 17 residues. Germline CDR1 reads SEHNR; CDR2 reads FQNEAQ (reference sequence).

The chain joins TRBV2 to TRBJ1-6, with 7 bases identical to TRBD1. Germline CDR1 is SNHLY and CDR2 is FYNNEI. Trimming cost V 5 bases and J 6 bases; bases outside gene matches: 7. The CDR3 length is 15 residues. The CDR3 loop is CASSTGQELNSPLHF. The CDR3 DNA reads TGTGCCAGCAGTACCGGACAGGAACTTAATTCACCCCTCCACTTT.

This clone was detected only once. The gene calls are TRBV25-1 and TRBJ2-2, with D tentatively TRBD1 or TRBD2 (5 bases each). Germline V CDR1 and CDR2: MGHDK, SYGVNS. This CDR3 is built from 13 residues. V was cut by 1 base and J by 5 bases, with 5 bases left in between. CDR3 sequence: CASSEWGTGELFF. CDR3 nucleotides: TGTGCCAGCAGTGAATGGGGGACCGGGGAGCTGTTTTTT.

The chain recombines TRBV7-9 with TRBJ2-7, with 9 nucleotides matching TRBD1. The J segment lost 1 base and the V segment lost 2 bases, leaving 3 bases of the junction unmatched. This CDR3 is 15 amino acids long. The germline gives CDR1 SEHNR, CDR2 FQNEAQ (reference sequence). The CDR3 is CASSLPGQGSYEQYF. In nucleotides, the CDR3 is TGTGCCAGCAGCTTACCGGGACAGGGTTCCTACGAGCAGTACTTC.

The V and J genes are TRBV7-2 and TRBJ2-2, with TRBD2 identical over 12 bases. Germline CDR1 and CDR2: SGHTA and FQGNSA. This CDR3 is built from 17 residues. V shed 5 bases and J 0 bases; nucleotides not matched to a gene: 4. Written as DNA, the CDR3 is TGTGCCAGCAGCGTACTAGCGGGGGGCGCGAACACCGGGGAGCTGTTTTTT. Protein product: CASSVLAGGANTGELFF.

This clone was recorded only once. This chain uses TRBV4-1 with TRBJ2-7; D is perhaps TRBD1 (6 bases). Germline CDR1 and CDR2: MGHRA and YSYEKL. There are 13 residues in the CDR3. Deletions cut 5 bases from V and 0 bases from J, with 8 bases between. This chain's CDR3 is CASSIQGSYEQYF. In DNA form, the CDR3 reads TGCGCCAGCAGCATACAGGGCTCCTACGAGCAGTACTTC.

This chain links TRBV21-1 with TRBJ1-5; the table's D call, TRBD1, has no DNA check behind it. TRBV21-1 is listed as a pseudogene. The length of the CDR3 is 14 residues. The CDR3 nucleotides read TGTGCCAGCAGCCTTCGGACAGGGGTTCAGCCCCAGCATTTT. As protein: CASSLRTGVQPQHF.

The chain has TRBV9 and TRBJ1-1; a possible D gene is TRBD1 (6 bases). The CDR3 sequence is 14 residues long. V lost 3 bases, J lost 3 bases, and 12 bases lay in between. Germline values: CDR1 SGDLS, CDR2 YYNGEE. CDR3 sequence: CASSAQGTDTEAFF. CDR3 nucleotides: TGTGCCAGCAGCGCCCAGGGGACCGACACTGAAGCTTTCTTT.